Only a few counts were recorded for the clone carrying this TCR beta chain. This sample was taken from a study of response to subunit inactivated influenza vaccine. From germline, CDR1 is SGHRS and CDR2 YFSETQ. Trimming left V 1 base short and J 0 bases short, with 9 bases between. The CDR3 has 15 amino acids. From the RT-PCR reads, TCRdb called clonotypes with MiXCR, one entry per CDR3 protein. The sample yields a few hundred thousand distinct CDR3 sequences, about 11% seen once. A further study also used this sample, focusing on T cells expressing NK-cell markers. From that paper: 5'RACE template switching with UMIs produced the TCR beta cDNA.

This TCR was recovered from a middle-aged man who received an inactivated influenza vaccine. The chain has TRBV5-1 and TRBJ2-3; perhaps TRBD1 as D (6 bases). This specimen was PBMCs from blood, taken on the day of vaccination. The CDR3 sequence: CASSLWQGSTDTQYF. The CDR3 region has the DNA TGCGCCAGCAGCTTGTGGCAGGGGAGCACAGATACGCAGTATTTT. The complete variable domain, with remaining parts taken from reference TRBV5-1 and TRBJ2-3, reads KAGVTQTPRYLIKTRGQQVTLSCSPISGHRSVSWYQQTPGQGLQFLFEYFSETQRNKGNFPGRFSGRQFSNSRSEMNVSTLELGDSALYLCASSLWQGSTDTQYFGPGTRLTVL.